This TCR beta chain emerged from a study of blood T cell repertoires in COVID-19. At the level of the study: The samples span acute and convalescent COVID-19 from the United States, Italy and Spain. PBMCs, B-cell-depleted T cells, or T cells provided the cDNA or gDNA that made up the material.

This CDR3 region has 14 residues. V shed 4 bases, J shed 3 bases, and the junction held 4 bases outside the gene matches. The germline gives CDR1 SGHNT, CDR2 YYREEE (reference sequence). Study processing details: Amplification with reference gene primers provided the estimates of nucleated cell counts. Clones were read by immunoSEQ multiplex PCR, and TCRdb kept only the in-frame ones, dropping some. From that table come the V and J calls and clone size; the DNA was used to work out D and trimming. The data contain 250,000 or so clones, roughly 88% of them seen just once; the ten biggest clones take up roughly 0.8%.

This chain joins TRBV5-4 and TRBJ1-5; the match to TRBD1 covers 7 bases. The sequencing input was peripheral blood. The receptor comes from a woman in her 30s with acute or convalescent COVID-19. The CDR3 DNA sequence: TGTGCCAGCAGCCCCGGACAGGCCAATCAGCCCCAGCATTTT. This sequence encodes CASSPGQANQPQHF.